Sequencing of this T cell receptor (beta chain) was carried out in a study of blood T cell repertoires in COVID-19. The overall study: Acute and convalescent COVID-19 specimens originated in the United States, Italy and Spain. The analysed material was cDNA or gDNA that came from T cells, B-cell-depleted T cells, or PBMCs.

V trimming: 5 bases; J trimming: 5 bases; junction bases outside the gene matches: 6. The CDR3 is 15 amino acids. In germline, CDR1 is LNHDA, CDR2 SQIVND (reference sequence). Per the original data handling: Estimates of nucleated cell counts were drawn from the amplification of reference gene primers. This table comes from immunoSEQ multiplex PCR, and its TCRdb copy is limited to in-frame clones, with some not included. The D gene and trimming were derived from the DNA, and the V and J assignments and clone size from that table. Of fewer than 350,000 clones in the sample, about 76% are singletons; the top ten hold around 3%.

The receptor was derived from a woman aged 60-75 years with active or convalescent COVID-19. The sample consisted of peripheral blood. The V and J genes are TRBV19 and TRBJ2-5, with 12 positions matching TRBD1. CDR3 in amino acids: CASSVGTGGIETQYF. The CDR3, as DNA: TGTGCCAGTAGTGTCGGGACAGGGGGCATTGAGACCCAGTACTTC.